This passage covers 10 T cell receptor beta chains from one sample sequenced in a study of OX40 agonist ivuxolimab in advanced cancers. Here immunoSEQ multiplex PCR was the method, and the copy in TCRdb shows in-frame clones only, minus some. The table shows about 59,000 clones, with about 92% occurring only once. Sequenced here: CD4+ or CD8+ T cells sorted from blood, sampled in a trial of the OX40 agonist ivuxolimab. Receptor source: an adult with an advanced solid tumor such as melanoma, head and neck, liver or kidney cancer.

Only one count was recorded for this clone. This chain connects TRBV5-1 to TRBJ2-3; D ambiguous. From germline, CDR1 is SGHRS and CDR2 YFSETQ. V was pared by 2 bases and J by 3 bases, with 1 base between. This CDR3 is 11 amino acids long. This chain's CDR3 is CASSLTDTQYF. In DNA, the CDR3 is TGCGCCAGCAGCTTAACAGATACGCAGTATTTT. The complete variable domain, with remaining parts taken from reference TRBV5-1 and TRBJ2-3, reads KAGVTQTPRYLIKTRGQQVTLSCSPISGHRSVSWYQQTPGQGLQFLFEYFSETQRNKGNFPGRFSGRQFSNSRSEMNVSTLELGDSALYLCASSLTDTQYFGPGTRLTVL.

The chain combines TRBV6-6 with TRBJ2-7; D perhaps matches TRBD2 (6 bases). V was shortened by 8 bases and J by 3 bases, with 14 bases between the two germline ends. The CDR3 has 13 residues. Per the germline V gene, CDR1 is MNHNY and CDR2 is SVGAGI (reference sequence). The CDR3 nucleotides are TGTGCCAGCGAGACGGGAGTAAACTACGAGCAGTACTTC. Amino acid sequence: CASETGVNYEQYF.

This clone was picked up one time. The chain has TRBV5-6 and TRBJ1-1; tentatively, D is TRBD1 (5 bases). CDR3 length equals 13 residues. Looked up from germline, CDR1 is SGHDT and CDR2 is YYEEEE. V was clipped by 1 base and J by 10 bases, with 14 bases between them. DNA for the CDR3: TGTGCCAGCAGCTTGAACGGGAAGGGACGAGCTTTCTTT. Translation gives CASSLNGKGRAFF.

The CDR3 spells CASTNRDGRNTEAFF. CDR3 DNA sequence: TGTGCCAGTACCAATAGGGATGGACGTAACACTGAAGCTTTCTTT. This chain joins TRBV19 and TRBJ1-1; no reliable D call. The CDR3 spans 15 residues. V shed 7 bases and J shed 2 bases, with 17 bases lying between them. Germline V gene lookup returns CDR1 LNHDA and CDR2 SQIVND (reference sequence). The full variable domain, in which reference TRBV19 and TRBJ1-1 provide the parts outside the CDR3, is DGGITQSPKYLFRKEGQNVTLSCEQNLNHDAMYWYRQDPGQGLRLIYYSQIVNDFQKGDIAEGYSVSREKKESFPLTVTSAQKNPTAFYLCASTNRDGRNTEAFFGQGTRLTVV.

This clone showed up just a few times. This sample also contains other DNA sequences that code for the same CDR3. The chain employs TRBV28 and TRBJ1-1; D remains ambiguous. This CDR3 contains 12 residues. The germline gives CDR1 MDHEN, CDR2 SYDVKM. The germline V and J ends were trimmed by 2 bases and 3 bases, with 4 bases remaining between them. CDR3 nucleotide sequence: TGTGCCAGCAGTTTAGGAGACACTGAAGCTTTCTTT. It yields the protein CASSLGDTEAFF.

This chain links TRBV30 with TRBJ1-1; D ambiguous. Germline V gene data show CDR1 as GTSNPN and CDR2 as SVGIG (reference sequence). With 5 bases removed from V and 8 bases from J, the gap between germline ends came to 15 bases. The CDR3 sequence is 12 residues long. The CDR3 bases are TGTGCCTGGGGGAGCGGCGGTGGCGAAGCTTTCTTT. Translated: CAWGSGGGEAFF.

V gene TRBV9 combines with J gene TRBJ2-6; D uncertain. Germline V gene lookup returns CDR1 SGDLS and CDR2 YYNGEE. V lost 4 bases and J 1 base, leaving 6 bases between the germline ends. CDR3 length: 14 amino acids. In DNA form, the CDR3 reads TGTGCCAGCAGCCCTGGATCTGGGGCCAACGTCCTGACTTTC. This encodes CASSPGSGANVLTF.

The rearrangement joins TRBV15 to TRBJ1-5; D is unresolved. CDR3 length equals 15 residues. The germline V and J ends were trimmed by 6 bases and 4 bases, with 16 bases remaining between them. The germline V gene encodes CDR1 LNHNV and CDR2 YYDKDF (reference sequence). Here the CDR3 reads CATSSTDFYNQPQHF. CDR3 sequence (DNA): TGTGCCACCAGTTCGACGGATTTCTATAATCAGCCCCAGCATTTT.

The rearrangement links TRBV6-1 to TRBJ2-7; unclear D gene. Germline lookup yields CDR1 MNHNS and CDR2 SASEGT. The CDR3 runs 12 residues. V was clipped by 5 bases and J by 3 bases, with 8 bases between them. CDR3 DNA sequence: TGTGCCAGCAGTACAATCGGCTACGAGCAGTACGTC. It translates to CASSTIGYEQYV.

This clone has just a few counts. V and J are TRBV6-4 and TRBJ2-2; possible D gene TRBD2, 6 bases. The CDR3 has 14 residues. CDR1 and CDR2 (germline): MRHNA, SNTAGT. The V and J ends lost 9 bases and 0 bases respectively, with 11 bases between them. This CDR3 reads CARGPGANTGELFF. CDR3 DNA: TGTGCCAGGGGGCCGGGAGCGAACACCGGGGAGCTGTTTTTT.